This T cell receptor beta chain was captured by sequencing in a study of graft-versus-host responses after intestinal transplantation. The CDR3 consists of 15 residues. Unmatched junction bases numbered 5, after V lost 4 bases and J lost 0 bases. CDR1 is SNHLY and CDR2 is FYNNEI in the germline V gene. Notes on the study in general: Individuals who had graft-donor T cell macrochimerism had allografts that showed high graft-versus-host to host-versus-graft clonal ratios. There were GvH clones found in recipient marrow, and some of them appeared first in ileum or blood.

Profiled with immunoSEQ multiplex PCR; TCRdb holds only in-frame clones, not every one. This sample carries around 67,000 clones, 84% of them seen once, and the ten largest clones take roughly 0.4%. Comment on this clone: Its antigen is currently unknown.

The chain combines TRBV2 with TRBJ1-1; 7 nucleotides match TRBD1. The specimen was unstimulated CD4+ T cells sorted from spleen or lymph node cells, collected before transplant. The sequence was collected from a human donor who was the organ donor for an intestinal transplant. In nucleotides, the CDR3 is TGTGCCAGCAGTGCACAGGGGCCCATGAACACTGAAGCTTTCTTT. Translating it yields CASSAQGPMNTEAFF.